A single sample gave rise to the 5 T cell receptor beta chains below, sequenced in a study of OX40 agonist ivuxolimab in advanced cancers. The repertoire was sequenced with immunoSEQ multiplex PCR; TCRdb's copy has only in-frame clones and lacks some. The table records about 58,000 clones, approximately 87% of them present only once. The sample here was CD4+ or CD8+ T cells sorted from blood, taken in a trial of the OX40 agonist ivuxolimab. These receptors all come from an adult with an advanced solid tumor such as melanoma, head and neck, liver or kidney cancer.

The chain employs TRBV5-1 and TRBJ1-6; D unclear. Between the trimmed V and J ends, which lost 2 bases and 6 bases, there was a span of 9 bases. Germline V gene data show CDR1 as SGHRS and CDR2 as YFSETQ. CDR3 length: 14 amino acids. The CDR3 spells CASSLQSGNSPLHF. The CDR3 bases are TGCGCCAGCAGCTTACAGAGCGGTAATTCACCCCTCCACTTT.

This clone has only one observation. The chain employs TRBV25-1 and TRBJ2-2, with 9 bases that match TRBD2. The CDR3 spans 16 residues. The V and J ends lost 4 bases and 7 bases, in that order; junction bases with no gene match: 10. Germline values: CDR1 MGHDK, CDR2 SYGVNS. CDR3 in DNA: TGTGCCAGCAGTGGACCCGGGACTAGCCTCGTCGGGGAGCTGTTTTTT. Translated: CASSGPGTSLVGELFF.

This chain connects TRBV7-9 to TRBJ1-1; D unresolved. Between the trimmed V and J ends, which lost 5 bases and 4 bases, there was a span of 8 bases. CDR1 and CDR2 from the germline V gene are SEHNR and FQNEAQ (reference sequence). The CDR3 length is 12 residues. CDR3 nucleotide sequence: TGTGCCAGCAGCGTTATGCCCACTGAAGCTTTCTTT. Translation gives CASSVMPTEAFF.

This clone has just a few counts. The chain has TRBV11-2 and TRBJ1-6; D is perhaps TRBD1 (5 bases). V was pared by 2 bases and J by 0 bases, with 14 bases between. The CDR3 length is 18 residues. Germline V gives CDR1 SGHAT, CDR2 FQNNGV. CDR3 region: CASSLRQGGSSYNSPLHF. The CDR3 coding sequence is TGTGCCAGCAGCTTACGGCAGGGCGGAAGCTCCTATAATTCACCCCTCCACTTT.

The rearrangement joins TRBV21-1 to TRBJ2-5; the D call of TRBD1 is as the table states it, not checked on the DNA. TRBV21-1 is termed a pseudogene. This CDR3 region has 15 residues. The CDR3 region is CASSKGGTGQETQYF. The DNA of the CDR3 is TGTGCCAGCAGCAAAGGAGGAACAGGACAAGAGACCCAGTACTTC.